These T cell receptor beta chains were read from a single sample in a study of T cell changes during pregnancy in multiple sclerosis. The protocol was immunoSEQ multiplex PCR, while the TCRdb copy is restricted to in-frame clones and leaves out a portion. The data show 75,000 to 95,000 clones, with around 93% seen just once and 0.8% to 0.95% held by the top ten. Sample: peripheral blood, taken before pregnancy. All receptors derive from a female donor with multiple sclerosis, enrolled in a pregnancy study. Both conserved end residues are part of each CDR3. Fields, in order: CDR3 protein, J gene, V gene.

CDR3: CASSLGTGSSYNEQFF
J: TRBJ2-1
V: TRBV7-9

CDR3: CASSRDRGAGYTF
J: TRBJ1-2
V: TRBV19

CDR3: CASSLAEGFLTF
J: TRBJ1-2
V: TRBV5-1

CDR3: CASSLDRGNNEQFF
J: TRBJ2-1
V: TRBV11-3

CDR3: CASSEAGGPETQYF
J: TRBJ2-5
V: TRBV2

CDR3: CASSQDRTGQGGELFF
J: TRBJ2-2
V: TRBV6-6

CDR3: CASSPYSGTLNTEAFF
J: TRBJ1-1
V: TRBV18

CDR3: CASSQDRDVWDMNTEAFF
J: TRBJ1-1
V: TRBV4-3

CDR3: CASTQTSGDYEQYF
J: TRBJ2-7
V: TRBV2

CDR3: CASQEGTGTNYGYTF
J: TRBJ1-2
V: TRBV28

CDR3: CASSRRRTGGERVSEQYF
J: TRBJ2-7
V: TRBV19

CDR3: CASSPGLAGAGEQYF
J: TRBJ2-7
V: TRBV18

CDR3: CASSVFGRIEETQYF
J: TRBJ2-5
V: TRBV9

CDR3: CASSTAGGSYEQYF
J: TRBJ2-7
V: TRBV19

CDR3: CASSPMTSGYEQYF
J: TRBJ2-7
V: TRBV9

CDR3: CASRFRAVAGGPGGKEKETQYF
J: TRBJ2-5
V: TRBV12-2

CDR3: CASSFLAEAPGTQYF
J: TRBJ2-3
V: TRBV28

CDR3: CASSPWTGGIYEAFF
J: TRBJ1-1
V: TRBV7-9

CDR3: CAWGITGIGTEAFF
J: TRBJ1-1
V: TRBV30

CDR3: CASSLAPSGLTYEQYF
J: TRBJ2-7
V: TRBV5-1

CDR3: CASSQALGLETQYF
J: TRBJ2-5
V: TRBV4-1

CDR3: CASSLDSSGLHNEQFF
J: TRBJ2-1
V: TRBV11-3

CDR3: CASSSGTSGAPAEQYF
J: TRBJ2-7
V: TRBV6-6

CDR3: CASSLDVDSWNTEAFF
J: TRBJ1-1
V: TRBV4-2

CDR3: CATSSEGYSGNTIYF
J: TRBJ1-3
V: TRBV15

CDR3: CARKRGQGRSYEQYF
J: TRBJ2-7
V: TRBV19

CDR3: CATKRGDNEQFF
J: TRBJ2-1
V: TRBV10-3

CDR3: CASSLLAGATQETQYF
J: TRBJ2-5
V: TRBV7-3

CDR3: CRVGGQSEQYF
J: TRBJ2-7
V: TRBV20-1

CDR3: CSVAERGSSTDTQYF
J: TRBJ2-3
V: TRBV29-1

CDR3: CASSHSHRANYGYTF
J: TRBJ1-2
V: TRBV4-3

CDR3: CASRGGQGAGYEQFF
J: TRBJ2-1
V: TRBV7-8

CDR3: CASSPWGQSTATDTQYF
J: TRBJ2-3
V: TRBV27

CDR3: CASSFEFYEQYF
J: TRBJ2-7
V: TRBV7-8

CDR3: CASSLANEQFF
J: TRBJ2-1
V: TRBV5-1

CDR3: CASSQELVGRGRISYNEQFF
J: TRBJ2-1
V: TRBV4-2

CDR3: CASRSRRGSTDTQYF
J: TRBJ2-3
V: TRBV6-6

CDR3: CASNLQGVGETQYF
J: TRBJ2-5
V: TRBV6-6

CDR3: CASSEVRVNTEAFF
J: TRBJ1-1
V: TRBV2

CDR3: CASSHLTSGNTIYF
J: TRBJ1-3
V: TRBV14

CDR3: CASSVSAAGRGGQETQYF
J: TRBJ2-5
V: TRBV9

CDR3: CASSLYRGQETQYF
J: TRBJ2-5
V: TRBV28

CDR3: CASSLAGGETQYF
J: TRBJ2-5
V: TRBV5-1

CDR3: CASSQVPSDTQYF
J: TRBJ2-3
V: TRBV4-3

CDR3: CASSQEFAGAPYNEQFF
J: TRBJ2-1
V: TRBV14

CDR3: CASSSRLAANTGELFF
J: TRBJ2-2
V: TRBV7-3

CDR3: CASSVSYSDTQYF
J: TRBJ2-3
V: TRBV9

CDR3: CASGPGDRWYQETQYF
J: TRBJ2-5
V: TRBV5-1

CDR3: CASSLRNRSPGELFF
J: TRBJ2-2
V: TRBV13

CDR3: CASSRRRQGRTGELFF
J: TRBJ2-2
V: TRBV10-1

CDR3: CASRQRALGRNTEAFF
J: TRBJ1-1
V: TRBV2

CDR3: CASSLSQTSGQETQYF
J: TRBJ2-5
V: TRBV7-2